These T cell receptor beta chains were read from a single sample in a study of response to subunit inactivated influenza vaccine. TCRdb fed the RT-PCR reads into MiXCR, producing one record per CDR3 protein. Here the sample spans approximately 480,000 distinct CDR3 sequences, 11% being singletons. This sample comprised PBMCs from blood, obtained roughly 45 days after vaccination. The receptors were sampled from a man aged 45-65 years who received an inactivated influenza vaccine. Both conserved end residues are part of each CDR3. Fields, in order: V gene, J gene, D gene, clone size, CDR3 protein, CDR3 DNA. D genes are given only for firm matches. Clone size is stated in some rows and not others, as once, few, many or a class when expanded.

v_call: TRBV28; j_call: TRBJ2-1; d_call: TRBD2; clone_size: .; cdr3_aa: CASRGTSGRALNEQFF; cdr3_nt: TGTGCCAGCAGGGGGACTAGCGGGAGGGCCCTCAATGAGCAGTTCTTC
v_call: TRBV4-3; j_call: TRBJ2-3; d_call: .; clone_size: .; cdr3_aa: CASSQSPGRLRDTQYF; cdr3_nt: TGCGCCAGCAGCCAAAGCCCCGGACGATTACGGGATACGCAGTATTTT
v_call: TRBV24-1; j_call: TRBJ2-3; d_call: .; clone_size: many; cdr3_aa: CATSGTGGSDTQYF; cdr3_nt: TGTGCCACCAGCGGGACCGGCGGTTCGGATACGCAGTATTTT
v_call: TRBV7-2; j_call: TRBJ2-5; d_call: .; clone_size: many; cdr3_aa: CASSKGTLETQYF; cdr3_nt: TGTGCCAGCAGCAAGGGAACTCTGGAGACCCAGTACTTC
v_call: TRBV7-2; j_call: TRBJ1-2; d_call: TRBD1; clone_size: many; cdr3_aa: CASSLGPKGGANGYTF; cdr3_nt: TGTGCCAGCAGCTTAGGCCCGAAAGGGGGCGCGAATGGCTACACCTTC
v_call: TRBV20-1; j_call: TRBJ2-3; d_call: TRBD2; clone_size: .; cdr3_aa: CSALMPTSGTDTQYF; cdr3_nt: TGCAGTGCCCTCATGCCGACTAGCGGCACAGATACGCAGTATTTT
v_call: TRBV5-1; j_call: TRBJ2-7; d_call: .; clone_size: many; cdr3_aa: CASSLGAGSYEQYF; cdr3_nt: TGTGCCAGCAGTTTAGGGGCGGGTTCCTACGAGCAGTACTTC
v_call: TRBV28; j_call: TRBJ1-2; d_call: TRBD1; clone_size: .; cdr3_aa: CASSAYRGRGNYGYTF; cdr3_nt: TGTGCCAGCAGTGCCTACAGGGGAAGAGGGAACTATGGCTACACCTTC
v_call: TRBV7-2; j_call: TRBJ2-5; d_call: TRBD2; clone_size: few; cdr3_aa: CASSPTLAVGETQYF; cdr3_nt: TGTGCCAGCAGCCCAACACTAGCGGTGGGGGAGACCCAGTACTTC
v_call: TRBV11-2; j_call: TRBJ2-2; d_call: .; clone_size: few; cdr3_aa: CASSTTNTGELFF; cdr3_nt: TGTGCCAGCAGCACAACGAACACCGGGGAGCTGTTTTTT
v_call: TRBV7-9; j_call: TRBJ1-2; d_call: .; clone_size: .; cdr3_aa: CASSLGQDANYGYTF; cdr3_nt: TGTGCCAGCAGCTTGGGCCAGGACGCTAACTATGGCTACACCTTC